What follows are 32 T cell receptor beta chains derived from one specimen sequenced in a study of blood T cell repertoires in COVID-19. Here immunoSEQ multiplex PCR was the method, and the copy in TCRdb shows in-frame clones only, minus some. The sample consists of about 80,000 clones, 65% to 85% of them appearing once. The sample was peripheral blood. The origin of the receptors is a man aged 65 to 85 with active or convalescent COVID-19.

This clone has only one observation. The rearrangement links TRBV10-2 to TRBJ1-5; 7 nucleotides align to TRBD1. The germline V gene has CDR1 WSHSY and CDR2 SAAADI. V shed 8 bases, J shed 4 bases, and the junction held 5 bases outside the gene matches. The CDR3 contains 13 residues. CDR3 protein: CASQGTANQPQHF. The CDR3 DNA reads as TGCGCCAGCCAAGGGACAGCTAATCAGCCCCAGCATTTT.

CDR3 DNA sequence: TGTGCCAGCAGCTCTAAGAGTCAGGGCACGGGAAACACCATATATTTT. It specifies CASSSKSQGTGNTIYF. J is TRBJ1-3 and V is TRBV5-4, with a possible D match to TRBD1 (5 bases). V lost 3 bases and J lost 4, with 17 bases in between. The CDR3 contains 16 residues. Germline CDR1 SGHNT, CDR2 YYREEE (reference sequence).

V usage is TRBV30 and J usage is TRBJ2-4, with D uncertain. Germline V CDR1 and CDR2: GTSNPN, SVGIG (reference sequence). The CDR3 extends over 13 amino acids. Trimming took off 8 bases at V and 0 bases at J, with 11 bases between the two ends. The DNA of the CDR3 is TGTGCCATAGAAGACTTAGCCAAAAACATTCAGTACTTC. It encodes CAIEDLAKNIQYF.

This rearrangement joins TRBV24-1 to TRBJ2-3; D possibly corresponds to TRBD1 (6 bases). Trimming removed 2 bases at V and 4 bases at J, with 12 bases between. CDR3 length equals 15 residues. Germline V gives CDR1 KGHDR, CDR2 SFDVKD. The CDR3 nucleotides are TGTGCCACCAGTGATTGGAACAGGGAGCCAGATACGCAGTATTTT. As protein: CATSDWNREPDTQYF.

V and J are TRBV19 and TRBJ2-1; 9 bases fit TRBD2. The CDR3 covers 14 residues. Germline V gene data show CDR1 as LNHDA and CDR2 as SQIVND (reference sequence). V lost 5 bases, J lost 6 bases, and 5 bases stayed unmatched. The CDR3 sequence is CASSYSGGRNEQFF. The CDR3 DNA follows: TGTGCCAGTAGTTATAGCGGGGGCCGCAATGAGCAGTTCTTC. The variable domain in full, completed from reference TRBV19 and TRBJ2-1, reads DGGITQSPKYLFRKEGQNVTLSCEQNLNHDAMYWYRQDPGQGLRLIYYSQIVNDFQKGDIAEGYSVSREKKESFPLTVTSAQKNPTAFYLCASSYSGGRNEQFFGPGTRLTVL.

This chain links TRBV5-1 with TRBJ2-7; no clear D. The germline V gene encodes CDR1 SGHRS and CDR2 YFSETQ. The V and J ends lost 2 bases and 4 bases respectively, with 13 bases between them. The CDR3 totals 14 residues. The DNA of the CDR3 is TGCGCCAGCAGCTTTAGCCTCGTTGATTACGAGCAGTACTTC. Residues: CASSFSLVDYEQYF.

This chain uses TRBV3-1 (or the pseudogene TRBV3-2) with TRBJ2-2; D perhaps matches TRBD1 (5 bases). V was shortened by 1 base and J by 4 bases, with 7 bases between the two germline ends. CDR1 is LGHDT, CDR2 YNNKEL, per germline (reference sequence). The CDR3 loop spans 14 amino acids. CDR3 amino acids: CASSQGQGTGELFF. In DNA form, the CDR3 reads TGTGCCAGCAGCCAAGGGCAGGGCACCGGGGAGCTGTTTTTT.

The chain recombines TRBV15 with TRBJ2-5; 10 bases fit TRBD1. V dropped 7 bases and J dropped 2; count of bases not matched to a gene: 7. CDR3 size: 15 residues. Germline CDR1 reads LNHNV; CDR2 reads YYDKDF (reference sequence). CDR3 sequence (DNA): TGTGCCACCATGGACAGGGGGTCCCTTCAAGAGACCCAGTACTTC. The encoded protein is CATMDRGSLQETQYF.

This clone was found many times. The chain carries TRBV28 and TRBJ2-1; tentative D call: TRBD1 (6 bases). The V end lost 6 bases, the J end lost 1 base, and 10 bases lay between the germline ends. The CDR3 is made up of 14 amino acids. Germline lookup yields CDR1 MDHEN and CDR2 SYDVKM. The CDR3 DNA follows: TGTGCCAGCAGAAGACAGGATTCCTACAATGAGCAGTTCTTC. Translated, it gives CASRRQDSYNEQFF.

The chain is built from TRBV6-5 and TRBJ2-5; TRBD1 matches at 8 bases. V lost 6 bases and J lost 1; bases outside the gene matches: 4. The germline V gene encodes CDR1 MNHEY and CDR2 SVGAGI. The CDR3 is 14 amino acids. The CDR3 loop is CASSPDRGQETQYF. The CDR3 DNA reads as TGTGCCAGCAGCCCCGACAGGGGCCAAGAGACCCAGTACTTC.

This clone has just one count. The gene calls are TRBV7-2 and TRBJ2-1; possible D gene TRBD1, 5 bases. The V gene's germline CDR1 is SGHTA and CDR2 FQGNSA. This CDR3 comprises 13 residues. V lost 3 bases and J 16 bases, leaving 19 bases between the germline ends. The CDR3 region has the DNA TGTGCCAGCAGCTTCCAGGGAAGAAGGGAAGGCTTCTTC. Protein: CASSFQGRREGFF.

V and J are TRBV9 and TRBJ2-7; D is unresolved. CDR1 is SGDLS, CDR2 YYNGEE, per germline. This CDR3 has 13 amino acids. The ends were cut back, 4 bases at V and 2 bases at J, with 10 bases in the middle. The CDR3 nucleotides read TGTGCCAGCAGCAGCTCGACTGCCTACGAGCAGTACTTC. This encodes CASSSSTAYEQYF.

The chain has TRBV6-5 and TRBJ2-2; TRBD2 matches at 7 bases. V was clipped by 7 bases and J by 1 base; unmatched bases: 3. The CDR3 runs to 14 residues. Germline CDR1 is MNHEY and CDR2 is SVGAGI. For the CDR3, the DNA is TGTGCCAGCAAGGCGGGGGTGAACACCGGGGAGCTGTTTTTT. It yields the protein CASKAGVNTGELFF.

V gene TRBV2 combines with J gene TRBJ2-3, with 7 bases identical to TRBD2. Germline V gene data show CDR1 as SNHLY and CDR2 as FYNNEI. This CDR3 comprises 11 residues. The CDR3 region has the DNA TGTGCTGCCGCCGGGAGGGATACGCAGTATTTT. This encodes CAAAGRDTQYF.

The J gene is TRBJ1-4, the V gene TRBV6-1, with D hard to call. Trimming took off 2 bases at V and 11 bases at J, with 12 bases between the two ends. The CDR3 loop spans 13 amino acids. Germline V gives CDR1 MNHNS, CDR2 SASEGT. This chain's CDR3 is CASSEMAVGKLFF. The CDR3 DNA reads TGTGCCAGCAGTGAAATGGCCGTCGGGAAACTGTTTTTT.

This rearrangement joins TRBV7-9 to TRBJ2-7, with 7 bases matching TRBD1. The CDR3 spans 12 residues. CDR1 is SEHNR, CDR2 FQNEAQ, per germline (reference sequence). V gave up 1 base and J gave up 7 bases; unmatched junction bases: 1. CDR3 in DNA: TGTGCCAGCAGCTTAGACAGGGGTGAGCAGTACTTC. Translating it yields CASSLDRGEQYF.

This chain links TRBV19 with TRBJ2-3; possibly TRBD2 for D (5 bases). Trimming removed 3 bases from V and 0 bases from J, with 13 bases in between. The CDR3 is 16 residues long. Germline values: CDR1 LNHDA, CDR2 SQIVND (reference sequence). The CDR3 DNA follows: TGTGCCAGTAGTATCACTCGGGGATCTAGCACAGATACGCAGTATTTT. Amino acid sequence: CASSITRGSSTDTQYF.

V usage is TRBV30 and J usage is TRBJ1-2, with TRBD1 identical over 8 bases. The V gene's germline CDR1 is GTSNPN and CDR2 SVGIG (reference sequence). Unmatched junction bases numbered 8, after V lost 2 bases and J lost 3 bases. There are 15 residues in the CDR3. CDR3 bases: TGTGCCTGGAGTCGCTCCGGACAGGGACACTATGGCTACACCTTC. It is translated as CAWSRSGQGHYGYTF.

The genes are TRBV7-9 and TRBJ2-7; D perhaps matches TRBD2 (5 bases). V was pared by 3 bases and J by 5 bases, with 8 bases between. Per germline, CDR1 SEHNR and CDR2 FQNEAQ (reference sequence). This CDR3 comprises 12 residues. CDR3 DNA: TGTGCCAGCAGCTTCGCGGGCGACGAGCAGTACTTC. It is translated as CASSFAGDEQYF.

This clone has a single count. V gene TRBV15 combines with J gene TRBJ1-1; D is ambiguous. This CDR3 comprises 14 residues. Deletions cut 0 bases from V and 3 bases from J, with 8 bases between. The germline gives CDR1 LNHNV, CDR2 YYDKDF (reference sequence). The DNA of the CDR3 is TGTGCCACCAGCAGAGATGGGCAGGACACTGAAGCTTTCTTT. It encodes CATSRDGQDTEAFF.

This rearrangement joins TRBV6-6 to TRBJ2-7; a weak D match, TRBD1 (5 bases). Germline lookup yields CDR1 MNHNY and CDR2 SVGAGI (reference sequence). V gave up 7 bases and J gave up 7 bases, with 14 bases separating them. The length of the CDR3 is 12 residues. The CDR3 DNA follows: TGTGCCAGCACCCAGAGACCAGGGGAGCAGTACTTC. Its protein is CASTQRPGEQYF.

The V and J genes are TRBV27 and TRBJ2-1; 8 nucleotides agree with TRBD1. The CDR3 has 15 amino acids. Trimming took 6 bases from V and 3 from J; bases not matched to a gene: 7. Per germline, CDR1 MNHEY and CDR2 SMNVEV (reference sequence). Here the CDR3 DNA reads TGTGCCAGCAGCCCCCGGGACAGGAGCTACAATGAGCAGTTCTTC. Amino acids: CASSPRDRSYNEQFF.

The chain recombines TRBV3-1 (or the pseudogene TRBV3-2) with TRBJ2-3, with D possibly TRBD1 on 6 matching bases. The CDR3 loop spans 13 amino acids. Germline values: CDR1 LGHDT, CDR2 YNNKEL (reference sequence). The V end was cut by 4 bases, the J end by 6 bases, with 11 bases between. Here the CDR3 DNA reads TGTGCCAGCAGCCGAGGACAGTTGGATACGCAGTATTTT. This codes for CASSRGQLDTQYF.

The CDR3 sequence: CASSSRTGGQPQHF. In nucleotides, the CDR3 is TGTGCCAGCAGCTCTCGGACAGGTGGTCAGCCCCAGCATTTT. The chain couples TRBV21-1 to TRBJ1-5; the table's D call, TRBD1, was not checked against the DNA. TRBV21-1 constitutes a pseudogene. This CDR3 region has 14 residues.

This chain links TRBV28 with TRBJ1-3; tentatively, D is TRBD1 (6 bases). The V gene lost 7 bases and the J gene lost 0 bases, with 16 bases spanning the gap. Germline V lookup: CDR1 MDHEN, CDR2 SYDVKM. CDR3 size: 16 residues. The CDR3 spells CASTDDGQTSGNTIYF. CDR3 DNA: TGTGCCAGCACCGACGACGGACAGACCTCTGGAAACACCATATATTTT.

The J gene is TRBJ1-4, the V gene TRBV10-1; D is perhaps TRBD1 (5 bases). Germline CDR1 and CDR2: WNHNN and SYGVQD (reference sequence). The CDR3 covers 13 residues. The ends were cut back, 7 bases at V and 7 bases at J, with 13 bases in the middle. CDR3 DNA sequence: TGCGCCAGCACGGCCAGGGAAGGTGAAAAACTGTTTTTT. Protein: CASTAREGEKLFF.

The chain has TRBV5-1 and TRBJ1-6; TRBD1 aligns across 9 bases. Germline lookup yields CDR1 SGHRS and CDR2 YFSETQ. The CDR3 sequence is 15 residues long. V gave up 1 base and J gave up 9 bases; unmatched junction bases: 5. In DNA, the CDR3 is TGCGCCAGCAGCTTGAACTCGGACAGGGGTTCACCCCTCCACTTT. It is translated as CASSLNSDRGSPLHF.

The V call is TRBV5-1, the J call TRBJ2-6; possible D gene TRBD1, 5 bases. The CDR3 is made up of 15 amino acids. Trimming shortened V by 5 bases and J by 0 bases, and 9 bases separated the two germline ends. CDR1 and CDR2 from the germline V gene are SGHRS and YFSETQ. For the CDR3, the DNA is TGCGCCAGCAGACAGGCCGTCTCTGGGGCCAACGTCCTGACTTTC. It specifies CASRQAVSGANVLTF.

The chain combines TRBV5-6 with TRBJ2-1, with TRBD2 as a possible D gene (6 bases). This CDR3 comprises 15 residues. Trimming removed 1 base from V and 5 bases from J, with 13 bases in between. CDR1 is SGHDT and CDR2 is YYEEEE in the germline V gene. The chain's CDR3 is CASSLMYRGNNEQFF. The CDR3 DNA follows: TGTGCCAGCAGCTTGATGTATCGGGGGAACAATGAGCAGTTCTTC. The variable domain in full, with the rest retrieved from reference TRBV5-6 and TRBJ2-1, is DAGVTQSPTHLIKTRGQQVTLRCSPKSGHDTVSWYQQALGQGPQFIFQYYEEEERQRGNFPDRFSGHQFPNYSSELNVNALLLGDSALYLCASSLMYRGNNEQFFGPGTRLTVL.

This chain connects TRBV10-1 to TRBJ2-5; 12 bases agree with TRBD2. V dropped 8 bases and J dropped 5; count of bases not matched to a gene: 3. CDR1 is WNHNN, CDR2 SYGVQD, per germline (reference sequence). The CDR3 is 13 residues long. Here the CDR3 reads CASSGLAGETQYF. CDR3 nucleotides: TGCGCCAGCTCCGGACTAGCGGGGGAGACCCAGTACTTC.

The rearrangement links TRBV3-1 (or the pseudogene TRBV3-2) to TRBJ1-2; D gene unclear. The CDR3 totals 13 residues. The germline CDR1 and CDR2 sequences are LGHDT and YNNKEL (reference sequence). With 2 bases removed from V and 8 bases from J, the gap between germline ends came to 12 bases. This CDR3 reads CASSQNTGNGYTF. The CDR3 DNA reads as TGTGCCAGCAGCCAAAATACGGGGAACGGCTACACCTTC.

The rearrangement links TRBV6-4 to TRBJ1-1; the D gene is possibly TRBD1 (5 bases). CDR3 length equals 16 residues. V lost 5 bases, J lost 1 base, and 17 bases lay in between. The germline CDR1 and CDR2 sequences are MRHNA and SNTAGT. CDR3 amino acids: CASSPLFRAPNTEAFF. CDR3 sequence (DNA): TGTGCCAGCAGTCCCCTATTCAGGGCCCCGAACACTGAAGCTTTCTTT.